Listed below are T cell receptor beta chains from one sample, sequenced in a study of blood T cell repertoires in COVID-19. Sequenced by immunoSEQ multiplex PCR; TCRdb stores in-frame clones only, minus some. The sample lists 340,000 or so clones, 80% to 90% seen once, with around 4% in the top ten. The sequenced material came from PBMCs or T cells enriched from blood (not recorded which). These TCRs come from a woman aged 40-49 years with acute COVID-19. CDR3s include the opening cysteine and the closing phenylalanine or tryptophan. The order of the fields is J gene, D gene, V gene, clone size, CDR3 protein, CDR3 DNA. The D gene is left open where the match is weak. Expanded clones are given a class, and other clones once, few, many or no size at all.

TRBJ2-1 TRBD1 TRBV6-2/TRBV6-3 NA CASSHDPDRVINEQFF TGTGCCAGCAGCCACGATCCGGACAGGGTTATCAATGAGCAGTTCTTC
TRBJ2-7 TRBD1 TRBV7-9 NA CASSLDRSSYEQYF TGTGCCAGCAGCTTGGACAGGAGCTCCTACGAGCAGTACTTC
TRBJ2-7 NA TRBV9 NA CASSPGLQSSYEQYF TGTGCCAGCAGCCCTGGACTACAGAGCTCCTACGAGCAGTACTTC
TRBJ2-3 TRBD2 TRBV7-2 NA CASSSRAGGISTDTQYF TGTGCCAGCAGCTCAAGAGCGGGGGGAATCAGCACAGATACGCAGTATTTT
TRBJ2-5 NA TRBV7-2 NA CASSSPGQETQYF TGTGCCAGCAGCTCACCGGGACAAGAGACCCAGTACTTC
TRBJ2-5 NA TRBV5-6 NA CASSLGTSKETQYF TGTGCCAGCAGCTTGGGCACAAGTAAAGAGACCCAGTACTTC
TRBJ2-2 TRBD1 TRBV6-5 few CASRTQGLNTGELFF TGTGCCAGCAGGACACAGGGGTTGAACACCGGGGAGCTGTTTTTT
TRBJ2-7 NA TRBV2 NA CASTLAGLSYEQYF TGTGCCAGCACCCTGGCAGGGCTATCCTACGAGCAGTACTTC
TRBJ2-1 NA TRBV27 NA CASSSDWSSYNEQFF TGTGCCAGCAGTTCGGACTGGAGCTCCTACAATGAGCAGTTCTTC
TRBJ2-7 TRBD1 TRBV9 NA CASSADRPGQGFSYEQYF TGTGCCAGCAGCGCAGACAGACCGGGACAGGGGTTTAGCTACGAGCAGTACTTC
TRBJ2-3 NA TRBV19 few CASSLRGPRTDTQYF TGTGCCAGTAGTTTAAGGGGTCCTCGCACAGATACGCAGTATTTT
TRBJ1-2 TRBD1 TRBV19 NA CASSIGLTGRIYYGYTF TGTGCCAGTAGTATTGGTTTGACAGGGAGGATCTACTATGGCTACACCTTC
TRBJ2-5 TRBD2 TRBV7-3 NA CASSYKAGTSGRALETQYF TGTGCCAGCAGCTATAAGGCCGGGACTAGCGGGAGAGCCTTAGAGACCCAGTACTTC
TRBJ2-7 TRBD1 TRBV19 NA CATGTGRWEQYF TGTGCCACCGGGACAGGGCGGTGGGAGCAGTACTTC
TRBJ2-7 NA TRBV3-1/TRBV3-2 NA CASSQRESEQYF TGTGCCAGCAGCCAAAGGGAGAGCGAGCAGTACTTC
TRBJ2-7 NA TRBV5-1 NA CASSLAARVDYEQYF TGCGCCAGCAGCTTGGCTGCCAGGGTGGACTACGAGCAGTACTTC
TRBJ1-6 NA TRBV7-9 NA CASSHDRNSPLHF TGTGCCAGCAGCCATGACAGGAATTCACCCCTCCACTTT
TRBJ1-1 TRBD1 TRBV6-5 NA CAIRSKGARYTEAFF TGTGCCATCCGTTCAAAGGGGGCGCGTTATACTGAAGCTTTCTTT
TRBJ2-7 NA TRBV27 NA CASSRTFSAYEQYF TGTGCCAGCAGTCGGACTTTTTCCGCCTACGAGCAGTACTTC
TRBJ1-2 NA TRBV18 NA CASSPPTDSLDGYTF TGTGCCAGCTCACCACCGACAGATTCCCTAGATGGCTACACCTTC
TRBJ1-1 NA TRBV29-1 NA CSVVPGPEMNTEAFF TGCAGCGTTGTGCCCGGTCCCGAGATGAACACTGAAGCTTTCTTT
TRBJ2-7 NA TRBV6-5 once CASSYSSGSYEQYF TGTGCCAGCAGTTACTCGAGCGGCTCCTACGAGCAGTACTTC
TRBJ2-3 TRBD2 TRBV29-1 NA CSVEDSRERGLAADTQYF TGCAGCGTTGAAGACTCTCGAGAGAGGGGACTAGCGGCAGATACGCAGTATTTT
TRBJ2-7 NA TRBV9 once CASSGLGSYEQYF TGTGCCAGCAGCGGACTGGGGAGTTACGAGCAGTACTTC
TRBJ2-7 TRBD2 TRBV14 NA CASSPRTSGSSYEQYF TGTGCCAGCAGCCCTAGGACTAGCGGGAGCTCCTACGAGCAGTACTTC
TRBJ2-1 NA TRBV5-1 NA CASSRAVGAYDEQFF TGCGCCAGCAGCCGGGCTGTAGGGGCTTATGATGAGCAGTTCTTC
TRBJ1-1 NA TRBV4-3 NA CASSQVPWTERVTEAFF TGCGCCAGCAGCCAAGTTCCTTGGACAGAGAGGGTCACTGAAGCTTTCTTT
TRBJ2-7 NA TRBV9 few CASSVDHSRNEQYF TGTGCCAGCAGCGTAGATCACAGTAGAAACGAGCAGTACTTC
TRBJ2-3 NA TRBV29-1 NA CSARGLAGTTDTQYF TGCAGCGCCAGGGGGCTAGCGGGGACCACAGATACGCAGTATTTT
TRBJ2-2 NA TRBV27 few CASSLFGDTGELFF TGTGCCAGCAGTTTATTCGGGGACACCGGGGAGCTGTTTTTT
TRBJ2-5 TRBD1 TRBV9 NA CASSVSWTGSQETQYF TGTGCCAGCAGCGTAAGTTGGACAGGCAGCCAAGAGACCCAGTACTTC
TRBJ1-6 TRBD1 TRBV10-3 NA CAIRQGADVNSPLHF TGTGCCATCAGACAGGGGGCTGATGTTAATTCACCCCTCCACTTT
TRBJ1-1 NA TRBV11-1 many CASSLGDRNTEAFF TGTGCCAGCAGCTTAGGAGACAGGAACACTGAAGCTTTCTTT
TRBJ2-7 TRBD1 TRBV9 NA CASSPLGTAGYEQYF TGTGCCAGCAGCCCACTTGGGACAGCTGGCTACGAGCAGTACTTC
TRBJ1-1 NA TRBV12-3/TRBV12-4 NA CASSSTPNTEAFF TGTGCCAGCAGTAGTACACCGAACACTGAAGCTTTCTTT
TRBJ2-1 NA TRBV7-6 NA CASSLQVNEQFF TGTGCCAGCAGCCTACAGGTCAATGAGCAGTTCTTC
TRBJ1-1 TRBD1 TRBV11-2 NA CASSQIPRGSAFF TGTGCCAGCAGCCAAATCCCCAGGGGGTCGGCTTTCTTT
TRBJ1-1 NA TRBV10-3 NA CAITSNPYGGTEAFF TGTGCCATCACTAGTAATCCTTACGGGGGCACTGAAGCTTTCTTT
TRBJ2-4 NA TRBV7-2 once CASSLRGNLAKNIQYF TGTGCCAGCAGCTTAAGGGGTAACCTAGCCAAAAACATTCAGTACTTC
TRBJ1-2 TRBD1 TRBV2 NA CASRGDGRGREGYTF TGTGCCAGCAGAGGAGATGGCAGGGGGCGAGAAGGCTACACCTTC
TRBJ2-7 TRBD1 TRBV7-2 NA CASSPMRDRGGEQYF TGTGCCAGCAGCCCTATGAGGGACAGGGGTGGGGAGCAGTACTTC
TRBJ1-5 NA TRBV28 NA CASIPSGGGQPQHF TGTGCCAGCATCCCCTCGGGGGGCGGCCAGCCCCAGCATTTT
TRBJ1-4 NA TRBV6-5 NA CASSYKRPTNEKLFF TGTGCCAGCAGTTACAAGCGACCAACTAATGAAAAACTGTTTTTT
TRBJ1-5 NA TRBV27 NA CASNNGGKNQPQHF TGTGCCAGCAACAATGGAGGCAAGAATCAGCCCCAGCATTTT
TRBJ1-5 NA TRBV5-5 NA CASSWDAGGQPQHF TGTGCCAGCAGCTGGGACGCGGGGGGTCAGCCCCAGCATTTT
TRBJ1-5 NA TRBV10-3 NA CAISATANQPQHF TGTGCCATCAGTGCGACAGCGAATCAGCCCCAGCATTTT
TRBJ1-2 NA TRBV7-8 NA CASSLTGDYGYTF TGTGCCAGCAGCTTAACCGGGGACTATGGCTACACCTTC
TRBJ2-7 NA TRBV3-1/TRBV3-2 once CASSQGFSRRDCYEQYF TGTGCCAGCAGCCAAGGCTTTTCTCGGCGGGACTGCTACGAGCAGTACTTC
TRBJ1-2 NA TRBV5-1 NA CASSTNAGNYGYTF TGCGCCAGCAGCACGAATGCAGGGAACTATGGCTACACCTTC
TRBJ1-4 NA TRBV18 NA CASSTAAATNEKLFF TGTGCCAGCTCGACCGCGGCGGCAACTAATGAAAAACTGTTTTTT
TRBJ1-3 NA TRBV5-1 NA CASSSSPATFLSGNTIYF TGCGCCAGCAGCTCTTCCCCCGCTACCTTTCTCTCTGGAAACACCATATATTTT
TRBJ2-7 NA TRBV19 few CASSDTYEQYF TGTGCCAGTAGCGACACCTACGAGCAGTACTTC
TRBJ2-1 TRBD2 TRBV5-1 once CASSGASGRTYNEQFF TGCGCCAGCAGCGGGGCTAGCGGGCGAACCTACAATGAGCAGTTCTTC